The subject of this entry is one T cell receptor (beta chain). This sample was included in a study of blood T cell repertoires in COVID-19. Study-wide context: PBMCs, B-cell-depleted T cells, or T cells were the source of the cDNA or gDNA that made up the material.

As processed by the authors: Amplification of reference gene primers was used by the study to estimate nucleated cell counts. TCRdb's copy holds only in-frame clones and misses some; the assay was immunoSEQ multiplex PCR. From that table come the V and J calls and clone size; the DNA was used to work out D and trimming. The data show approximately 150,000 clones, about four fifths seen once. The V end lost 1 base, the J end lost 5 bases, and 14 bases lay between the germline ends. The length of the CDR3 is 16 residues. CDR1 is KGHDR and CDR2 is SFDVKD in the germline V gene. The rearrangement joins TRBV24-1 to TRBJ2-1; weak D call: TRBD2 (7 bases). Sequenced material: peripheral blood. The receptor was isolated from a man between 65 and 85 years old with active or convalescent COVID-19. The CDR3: CATSDFRTRGNNEQFF. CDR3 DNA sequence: TGTGCCACCAGTGATTTCAGGACTAGGGGGAACAATGAGCAGTTCTTC.